This TCR beta chain came from a study of OX40 agonist ivuxolimab in advanced cancers. The method was immunoSEQ multiplex PCR; TCRdb's version includes in-frame clones alone and lacks a portion of them. The sample has approximately 90,000 clones, more than 70% seen once. This TCR came from an adult with an advanced solid tumor such as melanoma, head and neck, liver or kidney cancer. The sequencing used CD4+ or CD8+ T cells sorted from blood, collected in a trial of the OX40 agonist ivuxolimab.

The CDR3 sequence: CASSRLTGKSETQYF. The CDR3 nucleotides read TGTGCCAGCAGCCGCCTGACAGGGAAGTCAGAGACCCAGTACTTC. The chain recombines TRBV6-5 with TRBJ2-5, with 7 bases fitting TRBD1. CDR3 length: 15 amino acids. V lost 6 bases to trimming and J lost 4 bases; unmatched junction nucleotides: 11. Germline V gene data show CDR1 as MNHEY and CDR2 as SVGAGI.